This T cell receptor beta chain was obtained from a study of blood T cell repertoires in COVID-19. TCRdb's table, derived via immunoSEQ multiplex PCR, lists solely in-frame clones and lacks some. The table has 100,000 to 150,000 clones, about 81% seen once. There are 16 residues in the CDR3. The germline CDR1 and CDR2 sequences are SGHTA and FQGNSA. V lost 1 base, J lost 11 bases, and 13 bases stayed unmatched. The source material was PBMCs or T cells enriched from blood (not recorded which). This rearrangement joins TRBV7-2 to TRBJ1-1; the match to TRBD1 covers 10 bases. The clonotype was recovered from a man aged 35 to 55 with acute COVID-19. Here the CDR3 DNA reads TGTGCCAGCAGCTTAGACGTAAGGGGACAGGGGAATTCGGCTTTCTTT. It codes for CASSLDVRGQGNSAFF.